The 10 T cell receptor beta chains below come from one sample, sequenced in a study of T cells in tuberculosis. Thawed, overnight-rested PBMC were stained with GMM-loaded CD1B tetramer, viability dye and anti-CD3, then sorted. C32 glucose monomycolate from Rhodococcus equi was loaded onto the CD1B tetramers. Profiled with immunoSEQ multiplex PCR; TCRdb holds only in-frame clones, not every one. The sample holds some 90,000 clones, roughly 91% seen once. Sequencing was done on a sample of CD1b-GMM tetramer-negative cells sorted from PBMCs. The receptors were gathered from an adult woman with latent tuberculosis.

This chain uses TRBV7-9 with TRBJ2-5, with 10 nucleotides matching TRBD2. The V and J ends lost 5 bases and 5 bases, in that order; junction bases with no gene match: 8. This CDR3 has 15 residues. Germline V gene sequence: CDR1 SEHNR, CDR2 FQNEAQ (reference sequence). The CDR3 DNA is TGTGCCAGCAGCCAAGTGACTAGCGGGCACGAGACCCAGTACTTC. It yields the protein CASSQVTSGHETQYF.

This rearrangement joins TRBV27 to TRBJ2-6; weak D call: TRBD2 (5 bases). Germline values: CDR1 MNHEY, CDR2 SMNVEV (reference sequence). V was shortened by 5 bases and J by 0 bases, with 11 bases between the two germline ends. CDR3 length: 16 residues. The CDR3 coding sequence is TGTGCCAGCAGTCTCGGACTGACCTCTGGGGCCAACGTCCTGACTTTC. Its protein product is CASSLGLTSGANVLTF. Full variable domain (rest looked up from reference TRBV27 and TRBJ2-6): EAQVTQNPRYLITVTGKKLTVTCSQNMNHEYMSWYRQDPGLGLRQIYYSMNVEVTDKGDVPEGYKVSRKEKRNFPLILESPSPNQTSLYFCASSLGLTSGANVLTFGAGSRLTVL.

The chain carries TRBV4-1 and TRBJ2-5; 10 bases line up with TRBD2. The CDR3 covers 16 residues. CDR1 and CDR2 (germline): MGHRA, YSYEKL. The ends lost 1 base at V and 5 bases at J; junction bases unmatched: 7. CDR3 sequence reads: CASSQGTSGEGETQYF. The CDR3 region has the DNA TGCGCCAGCAGCCAAGGAACTAGCGGGGAAGGTGAGACCCAGTACTTC.

The rearrangement joins TRBV11-2 to TRBJ1-1; no clear D gene. Per germline, CDR1 SGHAT and CDR2 FQNNGV. The length of the CDR3 is 16 residues. The V end lost 5 bases, the J end lost 0 bases, and 16 bases lay between the germline ends. Here the CDR3 reads CASSKVGGGLNTEAFF. Here the CDR3 DNA reads TGTGCCAGCAGCAAAGTAGGTGGAGGACTGAACACTGAAGCTTTCTTT.

This clone was detected a few times. This chain joins TRBV19 and TRBJ1-5, with TRBD1 identical over 9 bases. Germline lookup yields CDR1 LNHDA and CDR2 SQIVND (reference sequence). V shed 3 bases and J 0 bases; nucleotides not matched to a gene: 3. This CDR3 has 16 amino acids. CDR3 sequence (DNA): TGTGCCAGTAGTATCCGGGACAGGGATAGCAATCAGCCCCAGCATTTT. It yields the protein CASSIRDRDSNQPQHF.

This chain connects TRBV21-1 to TRBJ2-1; no DNA check was done on the table's D call, TRBD2. TRBV21-1 is described as a pseudogene. The CDR3 covers 20 residues. The CDR3 protein is CASSKTIGGNLAGAYNEQFF. The DNA for the CDR3 is TGTGCCAGCAGCAAAACCATAGGAGGGAATCTAGCGGGAGCCTACAATGAGCAGTTCTTC.

The chain employs TRBV19 and TRBJ2-1; TRBD2 agrees at 13 bases. The CDR3 has 17 amino acids. Germline V gene data show CDR1 as LNHDA and CDR2 as SQIVND (reference sequence). V trimming: 3 bases; J trimming: 7 bases; junction bases outside the gene matches: 9. The CDR3 DNA is TGTGCCAGTAGTATTCGGACTAGCGGGGGCCTGGGGAATGAGCAGTTCTTC. Its translation: CASSIRTSGGLGNEQFF.

The V gene is TRBV2, the J gene TRBJ2-1, with 10 bases identical to TRBD1. V trimming: 4 bases; J trimming: 9 bases; junction bases outside the gene matches: 6. The CDR3 contains 14 residues. Germline CDR1 is SNHLY and CDR2 is FYNNEI. DNA of the CDR3: TGTGCCAGCAGTGGGCCCCGGGACAGGGGTGAGCAGTTCTTC. Encoded protein: CASSGPRDRGEQFF. The full variable domain, with the rest looked up from reference TRBV2 and TRBJ2-1, is EPEVTQTPSHQVTQMGQEVILRCVPISNHLYFYWYRQILGQKVEFLVSFYNNEISEKSEIFDDQFSVERPDGSNFTLKIRSTKLEDSAMYFCASSGPRDRGEQFFGPGTRLTVL.

V gene TRBV5-1 combines with J gene TRBJ2-3; 9 bases agree with TRBD1. Trimming cost V 0 bases and J 4 bases; bases outside gene matches: 3. Germline values: CDR1 SGHRS, CDR2 YFSETQ. The CDR3 extends over 15 amino acids. The CDR3 nucleotides are TGCGCCAGCAGCTTGGGGACAGGGGTGGCAGATACGCAGTATTTT. Translating it yields CASSLGTGVADTQYF.

The chain couples TRBV7-2 to TRBJ2-5, with 12 positions matching TRBD2. Trimming cost V 5 bases and J 5 bases; bases outside gene matches: 9. The CDR3 extends over 16 amino acids. Germline lookup yields CDR1 SGHTA and CDR2 FQGNSA. Written as DNA, the CDR3 is TGTGCCAGCAGCGAGACTAGCGGGGGAAAAGCGGAGACCCAGTACTTC. Residues: CASSETSGGKAETQYF.